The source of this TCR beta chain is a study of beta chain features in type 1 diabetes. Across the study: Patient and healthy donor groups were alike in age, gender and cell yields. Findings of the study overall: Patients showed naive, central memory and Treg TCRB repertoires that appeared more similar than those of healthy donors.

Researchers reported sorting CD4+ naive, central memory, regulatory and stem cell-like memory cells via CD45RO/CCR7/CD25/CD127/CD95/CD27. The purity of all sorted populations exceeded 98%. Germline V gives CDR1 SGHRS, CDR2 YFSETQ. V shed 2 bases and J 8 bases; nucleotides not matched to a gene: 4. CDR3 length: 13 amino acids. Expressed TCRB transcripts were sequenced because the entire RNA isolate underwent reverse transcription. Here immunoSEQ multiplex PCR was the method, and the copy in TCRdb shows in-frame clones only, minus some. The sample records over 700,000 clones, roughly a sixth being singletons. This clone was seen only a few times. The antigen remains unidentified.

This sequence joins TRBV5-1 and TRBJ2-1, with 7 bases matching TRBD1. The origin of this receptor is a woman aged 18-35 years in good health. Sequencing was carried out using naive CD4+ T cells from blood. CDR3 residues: CASSFPQGDEQFF. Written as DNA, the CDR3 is TGCGCCAGCAGCTTCCCCCAGGGGGATGAGCAGTTCTTC.